The 30 T cell receptor beta chains presented below share a single source sample, sequenced in a study of lymphopenia after photon versus proton radiotherapy (dated by TCRdb to between 2018 and 2021). The library was prepared using the immunoSEQ multiplex PCR assay. Imported from immuneACCESS, the table was reduced by TCRdb to in-frame sequences with V and J called. These copies leave out some clones; in studies compared against another copy, an unresolved V gene accounts for under half, and the cause of the remainder is not known. Recorded for this sample are roughly 7,300 clones; roughly 89% of them occurred a single time. The ten largest clones take up roughly 17% of the sample. The sequencing used peripheral blood, collected from a patient treated with photon-based radiotherapy. The receptor source for this set is a man aged 60-69 years with cholangiocarcinoma.

This clone appeared once. The chain has TRBV10-3 and TRBJ2-7; D not certain. Trimming cost V 4 bases and J 3 bases, with 7 bases left between them. The CDR3 covers 12 residues. CDR1 and CDR2 (germline): ENHRY, SYGVKD. The CDR3 protein is CAISGGGYEQYF. In nucleotides, the CDR3 is TGTGCCATCAGTGGGGGTGGCTACGAGCAGTACTTC.

The CDR3 spells CASSLTGTSRYSLYEQFF. In DNA form, the CDR3 reads TGTGCCAGCAGCCTGACCGGGACTAGCCGGTATTCGCTCTATGAGCAGTTCTTC. V usage is TRBV14 and J usage is TRBJ2-1, with 9 bases that match TRBD2. V lost 4 bases and J lost 8; bases outside the gene matches: 18. Germline V CDR1 and CDR2: SGHDN, FVKESK. This CDR3 has 18 amino acids.

J is TRBJ1-5 and V is TRBV9; 7 bases match TRBD1. Germline V lookup: CDR1 SGDLS, CDR2 YYNGEE. With V trimmed by 0 bases and J by 7 bases, 4 bases remained unmatched. The CDR3 runs 14 residues. CDR3 loop: CASSVGQGGQPQHF. CDR3 DNA sequence: TGTGCCAGCAGCGTAGGTCAGGGGGGACAGCCCCAGCATTTT. The full variable domain, completed using reference TRBV9 and TRBJ1-5, is DSGVTQTPKHLITATGQRVTLRCSPRSGDLSVYWYQQSLDQGLQFLIQYYNGEERAKGNILERFSAQQFPDLHSELNLSSLELGDSALYFCASSVGQGGQPQHFGDGTRLSIL.

The V and J genes are TRBV6-5 and TRBJ1-4; 8 nucleotides line up with TRBD1. The CDR3 consists of 15 residues. CDR1 is MNHEY and CDR2 is SVGAGI in the germline V gene. The V and J ends lost 5 bases and 5 bases, in that order; junction bases with no gene match: 7. CDR3 region: CASSRGQGLNEKLFF. The CDR3 DNA reads as TGTGCCAGCAGTAGAGGACAGGGACTAAATGAAAAACTGTTTTTT.

J is TRBJ1-1 and V is TRBV10-3; D ambiguous. This CDR3 spans 17 amino acids. Germline V CDR1 and CDR2: ENHRY, SYGVKD. V lost 4 bases to trimming and J lost 0 bases, with 18 bases between them. The CDR3 bases are TGTGCCATCAGTGCAGTAACACCGTCATCAATGAACACTGAAGCTTTCTTT. This translates into CAISAVTPSSMNTEAFF.

The chain links TRBV5-1 to TRBJ2-1, with TRBD2 matching 9 bases. This CDR3 is 18 amino acids long. Germline CDR1 reads SGHRS; CDR2 reads YFSETQ. Unmatched junction bases numbered 11, after V lost 0 bases and J lost 4 bases. CDR3 protein: CASSLEASGELTYNEQFF. CDR3 bases: TGCGCCAGCAGCTTGGAGGCTAGCGGGGAACTAACATACAATGAGCAGTTCTTC.

The chain links TRBV6-1 to TRBJ2-1, with D unresolved. There are 11 residues in the CDR3. Germline CDR1 is MNHNS and CDR2 is SASEGT. Trimming shortened V by 8 bases and J by 4 bases, and 6 bases separated the two germline ends. Here the CDR3 reads CASAEYNEQFF. CDR3 bases: TGTGCCAGCGCGGAGTACAATGAGCAGTTCTTC.

The rearrangement joins TRBV11-1 to TRBJ2-5; 9 nucleotides agree with TRBD1. V gave up 5 bases and J gave up 6 bases; unmatched junction bases: 4. The CDR3 loop spans 13 amino acids. In germline, CDR1 is SGHAT, CDR2 FQDESV (reference sequence). CDR3 region: CASSPGQGQTQYF. CDR3 in DNA: TGTGCCAGCAGCCCGGGACAGGGTCAGACCCAGTACTTC.

The V and J genes are TRBV28 and TRBJ2-1; 9 bases fit TRBD2. J lost 0 bases, V lost 4 bases, and 4 bases had no gene match. The CDR3 length is 16 residues. Germline CDR1 reads MDHEN; CDR2 reads SYDVKM. CDR3 sequence (DNA): TGTGCCAGCAGTTCAACTAGCGGGTCCTCCTACAATGAGCAGTTCTTC. Protein product: CASSSTSGSSYNEQFF.

J is TRBJ1-2 and V is TRBV6-1; D gene uncertain. Trimming took off 2 bases at V and 0 bases at J, with 4 bases between the two ends. Germline CDR1 and CDR2: MNHNS and SASEGT. The CDR3 covers 13 residues. Written as DNA, the CDR3 is TGTGCCAGCAGTGAATACTCTAACTATGGCTACACCTTC. As protein: CASSEYSNYGYTF.

The gene calls are TRBV11-3 and TRBJ1-3; unclear D gene. V lost 2 bases and J lost 4, with 6 bases in between. Per germline, CDR1 SGHNT and CDR2 YENEEA. CDR3 length: 13 amino acids. CDR3 bases: TGTGCCAGCAGCTTAAGCGAGGGAAACACCATATATTTT. This gives the protein CASSLSEGNTIYF.

The V and J genes are TRBV28 and TRBJ2-7, with 10 bases fitting TRBD1. Trimming cost V 7 bases and J 6 bases; bases outside gene matches: 12. Per germline, CDR1 MDHEN and CDR2 SYDVKM. The CDR3 sequence is 15 residues long. CDR3 DNA sequence: TGTGCCAGCACTGTCCCCGACAGGGGGCTCTCCGAGCAGTACTTC. It specifies CASTVPDRGLSEQYF.

This clone has only a few counts. This sequence joins TRBV19 and TRBJ1-5; D unresolved. The germline V gene has CDR1 LNHDA and CDR2 SQIVND (reference sequence). There are 13 residues in the CDR3. V lost 1 base to trimming and J lost 2 bases, with 3 bases between them. For the CDR3, the DNA is TGTGCCAGTAGTATAGGAGGCAATCAGCCCCAGCATTTT. Translation gives CASSIGGNQPQHF.

This clone was observed once. The chain carries TRBV19 and TRBJ2-1, with a possible D match to TRBD1 (6 bases). Germline CDR1 is LNHDA and CDR2 is SQIVND (reference sequence). This CDR3 has 11 amino acids. Trimming pared 10 bases from V and 10 bases from J, leaving 14 bases between. The CDR3 region has the DNA TGTGCCACTAACAGGGATCGGGAGCAGTTCTTC. It translates to CATNRDREQFF.

V usage is TRBV7-6 and J usage is TRBJ2-5; D is unclear. CDR1 SGHVS and CDR2 FNYEAQ come from the germline V gene. Trimming removed 5 bases from V and 3 bases from J, with 4 bases in between. The length of the CDR3 is 11 residues. CDR3 nucleotides: TGTGCCAGCAGCCAAGAAGAGACCCAGTACTTC. The encoded protein is CASSQEETQYF.

This clone was seen only once. V usage is TRBV7-3 and J usage is TRBJ2-6; D is ambiguous. This CDR3 contains 13 residues. The V gene lost 5 bases and the J gene lost 2 bases, with 4 bases spanning the gap. Germline CDR1 is SGHTA and CDR2 is FQGTGA. CDR3 region: CASSITGANVLTF. The CDR3 DNA reads as TGTGCCAGCAGCATTACTGGGGCCAACGTCCTGACTTTC.

This chain joins TRBV28 and TRBJ2-1, with TRBD2 matching 14 bases. Germline lookup yields CDR1 MDHEN and CDR2 SYDVKM. This CDR3 has 19 amino acids. The V gene end was trimmed by 3 bases and the J gene end by 0 bases; junction bases not matched to a gene: 7. In nucleotides, the CDR3 is TGTGCCAGCAGTTTTCCGACTAGCGGGAGGGTTAGCTCCTACAATGAGCAGTTCTTC. Protein sequence: CASSFPTSGRVSSYNEQFF.

This chain connects TRBV28 to TRBJ1-4; 10 bases fit TRBD1. This CDR3 region has 15 residues. V shed 6 bases and J 8 bases; nucleotides not matched to a gene: 9. Germline V gene lookup returns CDR1 MDHEN and CDR2 SYDVKM. DNA for the CDR3: TGTGCCAGCAGCCTTACCGGGACAGGGGTCGAAAAACTGTTTTTT. Its protein product is CASSLTGTGVEKLFF.

Points on this clone: Other DNA sequences in this sample translate to the same CDR3. The J gene is TRBJ2-5, the V gene TRBV5-1; TRBD1 aligns across 8 bases. The V segment lost 2 bases and the J segment 5 bases; nucleotides outside the gene matches: 8. CDR3 length equals 15 residues. CDR1 SGHRS and CDR2 YFSETQ come from the germline V gene. This CDR3 reads CASSLGQGGGETQYF. The CDR3 region has the DNA TGCGCCAGCAGCTTAGGACAGGGAGGAGGTGAGACCCAGTACTTC.

The chain is built from TRBV5-8 and TRBJ2-1, with TRBD2 matching over 9 bases. The ends lost 2 bases at V and 8 bases at J; junction bases unmatched: 8. This CDR3 is built from 15 residues. CDR1 is SGHTS, CDR2 YDEGEE, per germline. CDR3 in DNA: TGTGCCAGCAGCTTAGCGGGGGGCGATCCCGATGAGCAGTTCTTC. Its protein is CASSLAGGDPDEQFF.

The chain is built from TRBV10-3 and TRBJ1-1, with D possibly matching TRBD1 (5 bases). Germline CDR1 reads ENHRY; CDR2 reads SYGVKD. The CDR3 has 16 amino acids. Trimming took off 6 bases at V and 0 bases at J, with 17 bases between the two ends. CDR3 region: CAIRISAGTLNTEAFF. In nucleotides, the CDR3 is TGTGCCATCAGAATTTCGGCCGGGACGCTGAACACTGAAGCTTTCTTT.

The chain is built from TRBV10-3 and TRBJ2-1; TRBD1 aligns across 9 bases. Germline V gene lookup returns CDR1 ENHRY and CDR2 SYGVKD. This CDR3 spans 12 amino acids. V dropped 10 bases and J dropped 7; count of bases not matched to a gene: 5. CDR3 sequence: CATGDRENEQFF. CDR3 coding DNA: TGTGCCACCGGGGACAGGGAAAATGAGCAGTTCTTC.

This chain uses TRBV7-2 with TRBJ2-1; 12 bases agree with TRBD2. Germline trimming cut 5 bases from V and 4 bases from J; bases unmatched to any gene: 6. The germline gives CDR1 SGHTA, CDR2 FQGNSA. CDR3 length equals 16 residues. The CDR3 region has the DNA TGTGCCAGCAGCCAGTTAGGGACTAGCGGGTACAATGAGCAGTTCTTC. It encodes CASSQLGTSGYNEQFF. Combining the CDR3 with reference TRBV7-2 and TRBJ2-1 gives the whole variable domain GAGVSQSPSNKVTEKGKDVELRCDPISGHTALYWYRQSLGQGLEFLIYFQGNSAPDKSGLPSDRFSAERTGGSVSTLTIQRTQQEDSAVYLCASSQLGTSGYNEQFFGPGTRLTVL.

This clone is classed as medium-sized (0.01 to 0.1%). The rearrangement links TRBV4-2 to TRBJ1-5; no clear D gene. Germline CDR1 and CDR2: LGHNA and YNFKEQ. Trimming removed 0 bases from V and 8 bases from J, with 14 bases in between. This CDR3 is 15 amino acids long. The DNA of the CDR3 is TGTGCCAGCAGCCAAGATTGGGCAGGTGATGAGCCCCAGCATTTT. Translated: CASSQDWAGDEPQHF.

The chain carries TRBV11-3 and TRBJ2-3; 10 bases are shared with TRBD1. V was clipped by 5 bases and J by 5 bases; unmatched bases: 13. Germline V gives CDR1 SGHNT, CDR2 YENEEA. The CDR3 is made up of 17 amino acids. The CDR3 DNA reads as TGTGCCAGCAGCGCATCCCTAGGGACAGGGGTAATAGATACGCAGTATTTT. Translation: CASSASLGTGVIDTQYF.

This sequence joins TRBV6-4 and TRBJ2-2; 8 nucleotides line up with TRBD1. CDR3 length equals 14 residues. V lost 8 bases to trimming and J lost 4 bases; unmatched junction nucleotides: 6. Germline lookup yields CDR1 MRHNA and CDR2 SNTAGT. The CDR3 protein is CASAEQGATGELFF. CDR3 DNA sequence: TGTGCCAGCGCGGAGCAGGGGGCCACCGGGGAGCTGTTTTTT.

The rearrangement joins TRBV11-2 to TRBJ1-1; D uncertain. The CDR3 totals 13 residues. Germline V gives CDR1 SGHAT, CDR2 FQNNGV. V dropped 0 bases and J dropped 5 bases, with 7 bases sitting between them. The CDR3 coding sequence is TGTGCCAGCAGCTTAGACGACACGACTGAAGCTTTCTTT. It codes for CASSLDDTTEAFF. Variable domain in full (rest from reference TRBV11-2 and TRBJ1-1): EAGVAQSPRYKIIEKRQSVAFWCNPISGHATLYWYQQILGQGPKLLIQFQNNGVVDDSQLPKDRFSAERLKGVDSTLKIQPAKLEDSAVYLCASSLDDTTEAFFGQGTRLTVV.

Relative to its sample, this clone is large. The V gene is TRBV25-1, the J gene TRBJ1-2; 7 bases fit TRBD1. Germline V lookup: CDR1 MGHDK, CDR2 SYGVNS. V lost 3 bases to trimming and J lost 7 bases; unmatched junction nucleotides: 2. This CDR3 region has 12 residues. The CDR3 region is CASSERTGGYTF. CDR3 in DNA: TGTGCCAGCAGTGAGAGGACAGGTGGCTACACCTTC.

The rearrangement uses TRBV11-2 and TRBJ1-1; 9 positions match TRBD1. The CDR3 extends over 13 amino acids. The V segment lost 1 base and the J segment 10 bases; nucleotides outside the gene matches: 4. The germline V gene encodes CDR1 SGHAT and CDR2 FQNNGV. As DNA, the CDR3 is TGTGCCAGCAGCTTAGCCGACAGGGGGAGAGCTTTCTTT. As protein: CASSLADRGRAFF.

This rearrangement joins TRBV7-2 to TRBJ2-5; perhaps TRBD2 as D (5 bases). Per germline, CDR1 SGHTA and CDR2 FQGNSA. The V and J ends lost 4 bases and 4 bases respectively, with 16 bases between them. This CDR3 has 15 amino acids. Written as DNA, the CDR3 is TGTGCCAGCAGCTCCCCCTTTCCTGGAGGAGAGACCCAGTACTTC. Residues: CASSSPFPGGETQYF.